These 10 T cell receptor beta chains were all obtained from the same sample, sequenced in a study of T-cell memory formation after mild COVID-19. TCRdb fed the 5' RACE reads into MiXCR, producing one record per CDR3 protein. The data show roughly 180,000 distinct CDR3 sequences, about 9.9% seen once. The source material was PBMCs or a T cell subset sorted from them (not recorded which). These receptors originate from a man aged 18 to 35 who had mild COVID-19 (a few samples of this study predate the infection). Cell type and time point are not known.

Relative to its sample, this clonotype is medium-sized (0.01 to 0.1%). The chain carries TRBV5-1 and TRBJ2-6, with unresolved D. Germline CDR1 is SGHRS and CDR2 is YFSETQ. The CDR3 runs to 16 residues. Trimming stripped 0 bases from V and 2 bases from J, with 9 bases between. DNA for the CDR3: TGCGCCAGCAGCTTGGAGGTCGTGCCTGGGGCCAACGTCCTGACTTTC. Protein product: CASSLEVVPGANVLTF.

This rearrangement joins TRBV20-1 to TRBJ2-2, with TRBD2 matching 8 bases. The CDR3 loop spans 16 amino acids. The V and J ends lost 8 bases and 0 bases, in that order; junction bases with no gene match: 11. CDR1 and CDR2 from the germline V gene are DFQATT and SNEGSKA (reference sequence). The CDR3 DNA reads TGCAGTACCAGGATAGCGGGGCTTTCGAACACCGGGGAGCTGTTTTTT. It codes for CSTRIAGLSNTGELFF.

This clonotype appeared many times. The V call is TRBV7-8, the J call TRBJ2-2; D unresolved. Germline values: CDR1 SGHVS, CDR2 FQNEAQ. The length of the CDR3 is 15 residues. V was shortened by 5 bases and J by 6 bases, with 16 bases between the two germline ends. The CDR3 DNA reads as TGTGCCAGCAGCCCCGTTGGGCAACCCGCCGGGGAGCTGTTTTTT. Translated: CASSPVGQPAGELFF. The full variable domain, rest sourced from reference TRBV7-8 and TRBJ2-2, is GAGVSQSPRYKVAKRGQDVALRCDPISGHVSLFWYQQALGQGPEFLTYFQNEAQLDKSGLPSDRFFAERPEGSVSTLKIQRTQQEDSAVYLCASSPVGQPAGELFFGEGSRLTVL.

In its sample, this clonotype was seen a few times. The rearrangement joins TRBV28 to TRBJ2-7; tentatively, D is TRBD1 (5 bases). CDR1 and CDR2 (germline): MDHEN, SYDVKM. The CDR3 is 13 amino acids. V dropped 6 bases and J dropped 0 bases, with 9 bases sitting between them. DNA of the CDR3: TGTGCCAGCAGCCAGGGTAGCTCCTACGAGCAGTACGTC. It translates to CASSQGSSYEQYV.

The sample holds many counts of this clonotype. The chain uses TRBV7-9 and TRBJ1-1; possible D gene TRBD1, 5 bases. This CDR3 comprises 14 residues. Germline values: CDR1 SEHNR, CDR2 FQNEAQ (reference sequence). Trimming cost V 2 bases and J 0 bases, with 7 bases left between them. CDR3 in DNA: TGTGCCAGCAGCTTATGGGGGATGAACACTGAAGCTTTCTTT. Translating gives CASSLWGMNTEAFF.

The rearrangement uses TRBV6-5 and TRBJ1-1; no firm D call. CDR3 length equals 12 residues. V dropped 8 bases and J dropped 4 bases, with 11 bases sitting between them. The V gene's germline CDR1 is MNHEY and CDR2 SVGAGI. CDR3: CASGPSGTEAFF. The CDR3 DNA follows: TGTGCCAGCGGCCCATCGGGCACTGAAGCTTTCTTT.

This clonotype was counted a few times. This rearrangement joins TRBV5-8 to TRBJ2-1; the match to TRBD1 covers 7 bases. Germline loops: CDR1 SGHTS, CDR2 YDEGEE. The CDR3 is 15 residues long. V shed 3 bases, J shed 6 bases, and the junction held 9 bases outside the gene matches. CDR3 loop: CASSYDRVGRNEQFF. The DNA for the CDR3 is TGTGCCAGCAGCTACGACAGGGTAGGTCGCAATGAGCAGTTCTTC.

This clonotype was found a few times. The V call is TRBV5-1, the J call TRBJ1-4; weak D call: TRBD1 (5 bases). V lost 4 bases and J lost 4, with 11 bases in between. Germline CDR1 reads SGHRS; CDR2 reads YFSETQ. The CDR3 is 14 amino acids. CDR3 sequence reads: CASSPGGLNEKLFF. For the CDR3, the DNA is TGCGCCAGCAGCCCGGGGGGACTTAATGAAAAACTGTTTTTT.

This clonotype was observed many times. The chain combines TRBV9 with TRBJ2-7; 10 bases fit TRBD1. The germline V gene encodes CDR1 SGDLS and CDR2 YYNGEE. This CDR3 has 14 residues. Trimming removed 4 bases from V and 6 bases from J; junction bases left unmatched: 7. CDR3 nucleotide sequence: TGTGCCAGCAGCATGGGACAGGGGCTGGCCGAGCAGTACTTC. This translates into CASSMGQGLAEQYF.

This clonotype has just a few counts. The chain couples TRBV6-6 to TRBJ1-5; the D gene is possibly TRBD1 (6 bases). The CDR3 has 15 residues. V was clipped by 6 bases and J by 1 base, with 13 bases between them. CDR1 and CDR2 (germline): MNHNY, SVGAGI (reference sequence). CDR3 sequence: CASSSPGVSNQPQHF. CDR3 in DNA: TGTGCCAGCAGCTCCCCAGGGGTGAGCAATCAGCCCCAGCATTTT.